This T cell receptor beta chain stems from a study of CD8+CD57+ T cells in acquired aplastic anemia. Study in general: Each DNA sample taken from sorted CD4+ and CD8+ cells came to around 3.4 ug on average. Study conclusions and caveats: No significant patient-versus-control difference appeared in CD8+ Simpson's diversity.

V shed 4 bases and J shed 9 bases, with 12 bases lying between them. The length of the CDR3 is 12 residues. From germline, CDR1 is LNHDA and CDR2 SQIVND (reference sequence). Genomic DNA served as template for TCR beta VDJ and CDR3 profiling. In TCRdb, the reads were re-called with MiXCR into one record per CDR3 protein. Of some 410,000 distinct CDR3 sequences listed, 65% to 80% are singletons. As regards this clonotype: The antigen is undetermined.

The chain couples TRBV19 to TRBJ1-2, with D possibly being TRBD1 (6 bases). The source material was sorted CD4+, CD8+, or CD8+CD57+ T cells (not recorded which) from PBMCs. The sequence was obtained from a human donor in good health, serving as a control. CDR3: CASSTTGSSYTF. The DNA of the CDR3 is TGTGCCAGTAGTACAACAGGGTCAAGCTACACCTTC. The full variable domain, rest sourced from reference TRBV19 and TRBJ1-2, is DGGITQSPKYLFRKEGQNVTLSCEQNLNHDAMYWYRQDPGQGLRLIYYSQIVNDFQKGDIAEGYSVSREKKESFPLTVTSAQKNPTAFYLCASSTTGSSYTFGSGTRLTVV.